This T cell receptor (beta chain) comes out of a study of Graves' ophthalmopathy and Graves' hyperthyroidism. Study-wide results and caveats: Detected in blood as well were most expanded thyroid clonotypes with frequency above 0.001.

This clonotype was picked up many times. Its antigen is unidentified. Amplification of TCR beta CDR3 regions used RNA transcripts. An initial RT-PCR round employing HTBI primers preceded a second-round multiplex PCR. MiXCR, run by TCRdb on the multiplex PCR reads, gives a single entry per CDR3 protein. The repertoire holds a few hundred thousand distinct CDR3 sequences, 15% seen once, with about 7% in the top ten. V lost 4 bases to trimming and J lost 5 bases; unmatched junction nucleotides: 10. The CDR3 has 16 amino acids. In germline, CDR1 is MGHRA, CDR2 YSYEKL. The specimen was peripheral blood. The J gene is TRBJ1-1, the V gene TRBV4-1, with 10 nucleotides matching TRBD1. The sequence derives from a woman aged 18-30 years with stable Graves' hyperthyroidism. The CDR3 sequence: CASSPRDRGVGTEAFF. Here the CDR3 DNA reads TGCGCCAGCAGCCCGAGGGACAGGGGTGTTGGAACTGAAGCTTTCTTT.